One and the same sample provided the 10 T cell receptor beta chains below, sequenced in a study of T cell responses to AZD1222 COVID-19 vaccine. Profiling relied on immunoSEQ multiplex PCR, and the TCRdb table lists in-frame clones only, not all of them. The sample lists just over 15,000 clones, about 88% seen once, with 2.5% to 3.5% in the top ten. The sequencing used peripheral blood, collected 28 days after the second AZD1222 dose. The receptors were sampled from an adult who received the AZD1222 COVID-19 vaccine.

CDR3 sequence (DNA): TGTGCCAGCTCACTTTCCAGGGGGACAAATGAAAAACTGTTTTTT. This gives the protein CASSLSRGTNEKLFF. The chain couples TRBV18 to TRBJ1-4; 7 bases are a match to TRBD1. Germline CDR1 and CDR2: KGHSH and LQKENI. The J segment lost 5 bases and the V segment lost 4 bases, leaving 7 bases of the junction unmatched. The CDR3 loop spans 15 amino acids.

This chain uses TRBV13 with TRBJ1-1, with a possible D match to TRBD1 (6 bases). CDR1 and CDR2 (germline): PRHDT, FYEKMQ (reference sequence). There are 13 residues in the CDR3. The V and J ends lost 6 bases and 4 bases respectively, with 12 bases between them. The DNA of the CDR3 is TGTGCCAGCAGATCAGGGGTGGGCACTGAAGCTTTCTTT. It yields the protein CASRSGVGTEAFF.

The genes are TRBV6-2 or TRBV6-3 and TRBJ1-3; the D is unclear. This CDR3 is built from 15 residues. Per germline, CDR1 MNHEY and CDR2 SVGEGT. V shed 0 bases and J shed 5 bases, with 11 bases lying between them. CDR3 loop: CASSYSTSVRNTIYF. CDR3 nucleotide sequence: TGTGCCAGCAGTTACTCGACATCGGTGAGAAACACCATATATTTT.

The CDR3 protein is CASSLGGWAGDQETQYF. As DNA, the CDR3 is TGTGCCAGCAGCTTAGGCGGGTGGGCAGGGGATCAAGAGACCCAGTACTTC. The genes are TRBV7-2 and TRBJ2-5, with a possible D match to TRBD1 (6 bases). With 1 base removed from V and 2 bases from J, the gap between germline ends came to 17 bases. Germline V gene sequence: CDR1 SGHTA, CDR2 FQGNSA. The CDR3 contains 17 residues.

The rearrangement joins TRBV7-9 to TRBJ2-3; maybe TRBD2 (6 bases). V was clipped by 5 bases and J by 3 bases, with 9 bases between them. CDR1 is SEHNR and CDR2 is FQNEAQ in the germline V gene (reference sequence). CDR3 length: 13 amino acids. This CDR3 reads CASSAGTTDTQYF. For the CDR3, the DNA is TGTGCCAGCAGCGCCGGGACTACAGATACGCAGTATTTT.

CDR3 sequence: CASSYSQAVGNSPLHF. Here the CDR3 DNA reads TGTGCCAGCAGTTACTCCCAGGCGGTAGGGAATTCACCCCTCCACTTT. This rearrangement joins TRBV6-6 to TRBJ1-6; D not resolved. Germline assignment: CDR1 MNHNY and CDR2 SVGAGI (reference sequence). The V and J ends lost 0 bases and 7 bases respectively, with 13 bases between them. The CDR3 extends over 16 amino acids.

The rearrangement joins TRBV5-6 to TRBJ2-7, with D possibly TRBD1 on 6 matching bases. Germline CDR1 reads SGHDT; CDR2 reads YYEEEE. The V end was cut by 1 base, the J end by 0 bases, with 17 bases between. The CDR3 length is 17 residues. The CDR3 sequence: CASSLYTGSISSYEQYF. The CDR3 DNA sequence: TGTGCCAGCAGCTTGTACACAGGGTCAATAAGCTCCTACGAGCAGTACTTC.

A single count supports this clone. The CDR3 spells CASSVGSGGPYSYEQYF. The CDR3 DNA is TGTGCCAGCAGCGTAGGTAGCGGGGGGCCCTACTCCTACGAGCAGTACTTC. The rearrangement links TRBV9 to TRBJ2-7; 10 nucleotides align to TRBD2. CDR1 and CDR2 from the germline V gene are SGDLS and YYNGEE. Germline trimming cut 0 bases from V and 0 bases from J; bases unmatched to any gene: 6. This CDR3 contains 17 residues.

The chain uses TRBV5-8 and TRBJ1-5, with 10 bases aligning to TRBD1. The junction had 7 bases not matched to a gene; V was cut back by 4 bases and J by 3 bases. CDR3 length: 16 amino acids. Germline V CDR1 and CDR2: SGHTS, YDEGEE. The CDR3 bases are TGTGCCAGCAGCCCCGGGACAGGGGTTTACAATCAGCCCCAGCATTTT. Its protein product is CASSPGTGVYNQPQHF.

V is TRBV30 and J is TRBJ1-6, with 8 bases identical to TRBD1. The junction had 6 bases not matched to a gene; V was cut back by 6 bases and J by 8 bases. CDR1 GTSNPN and CDR2 SVGIG come from the germline V gene (reference sequence). The CDR3 sequence is 13 residues long. As DNA, the CDR3 is TGTGCCTGCAGGGGGCGGGTAGATTCACCCCTCCACTTT. Its translation is CACRGRVDSPLHF.